This TCR beta chain was identified during a study of shared clonotypes between healthy human individuals. Study-wide results and caveats: Genetic and exposure-history diversity was limited by the few donors. In contrast to clonotypes shared by all four donors, non-shared clonotypes had lower generation probabilities.

The V and J ends lost 5 bases and 2 bases, in that order; junction bases with no gene match: 8. Germline assignment: CDR1 SGHTA and CDR2 FQGNSA. The CDR3 spans 16 residues. This table comes from immunoSEQ multiplex PCR, and its TCRdb copy is limited to in-frame clones, with some not included. The repertoire holds around 2.3 million clones, 95% seen once, with 0.1% to 0.15% in the top ten. Comments on this clone: Its specificity is not known.

Division of CD4+ cells produced a CD45RA+ naive subset and a CD45RA-negative memory subset. The TCR originated in a man aged 18 to 35 in good health. The sample taken for sequencing was naive CD4+ T cells sorted from blood. The subset is: CD45RA+ positively selected. The chain carries TRBV7-2 and TRBJ2-3; 9 positions agree with TRBD2. Here the CDR3 DNA reads TGTGCCAGCAGCCCATTTACTAGCGGGCCCACAGATACGCAGTATTTT. Its protein product is CASSPFTSGPTDTQYF.